This T cell receptor beta chain is from a study of PD-1 blockade in classical Hodgkin lymphoma (dated by TCRdb to about 2020). General notes on the study: Nivolumab dosing was 3 mg/kg intravenously every 2 weeks, continuing until either disease progression or unacceptable toxicity. A peripheral blood immune signature of response to PD-1 blockade in classical Hodgkin lymphoma was defined using TCR beta sequencing and CyTOF.

This clone was detected only once. Its recognized antigen is unknown. Base quality data are lacking; no much larger clone is found one base away. Points the paper makes about the study in general: The study was restricted to a single clinical trial cohort, and the causes of repertoire differences, possibly disease activity or prior therapy, were left undefined. Lower diversity was observed in patients in whom nivolumab was started less than 1 year after ASCT, and these patients were excluded from later analyses so that confounding by immune reconstitution would be avoided. Baseline TCR diversity was reported to be lower in newly diagnosed patients than in healthy donors and to be lower still in relapsed/refractory patients. Trial patients achieving complete response had baseline diversity similar to newly diagnosed patients, whereas partial responders and progressors had significantly lower diversity. CD4+ but not CD8+ TCR diversity rose significantly by C4D1 (p=0.0027 vs p=0.16), most apparent in complete responders (p=0.02).

The time point label for this specimen denotes: cycle 4 day 1 (C4D1), after 6 weeks of nivolumab. Relapse after autologous stem cell transplantation had occurred in all trial patients, and cohorts A, B and C were distinguished by prior brentuximab vedotin exposure. The trial cohort was composed of around 60 patients with relapsed/refractory classical Hodgkin lymphoma, for whom complete response, partial response or progressive disease was recorded as best overall response. Single-agent nivolumab was administered to trial patients in the multi-cohort phase II CheckMate 205 trial. An independent review committee assessed best overall response by applying the 2007 International Working Group response criteria. Trial PBMCs were collected just before the start of nivolumab (C1D1) and during therapy at cycle 2 day 1 and cycle 4 day 1. After peripheral blood was drawn into 8 mL Vacutainer Cell Preparation Tubes, PBMCs were isolated by centrifugation and then cryopreserved.

CDR1 SGHKS and CDR2 YYEKEE were looked up in the germline V gene (reference sequence). The CDR3 goes from the cysteine to the phenylalanine over 15 residues. The sequence is cut down to CDR3 DNA, 45 bases in frame from base 1. Between the V and J ends, shortened by 4 bases and 3 bases respectively, the junction contains 17 bases. Genomic DNA was isolated using the Qiagen DNeasy kit from unsorted PBMCs as well as from negatively selected CD4+ and CD8+ fractions. Amplification of TCR beta CDR3 regions was done by immunoSEQ multiplex PCR with primers that anneal to V and J segments. Amplification bias was minimized using a synthetic immune receptor repertoire, and residual bias was removed computationally after sequencing. Per the authors' processing: Custom Python scripts were used to quantify repertoire diversity as the Shannon entropy index. Unsorted, CD4+ and CD8+ repertoires were analyzed separately, except for combined analyses in which CD4+ and CD8+ sequences were merged in silico. A clone was considered expanded if an increase in frequency of at least 2-fold after treatment relative to C1D1 was found, and a pseudocount of 0.5 was applied to clones undetected at baseline. Singleton clones were defined as clones with 0 or 1 copy at C1D1, and non-singleton clones were defined as clones with 2 or more copies. By matching protein sequences in sorted samples from the same patient, clones expanded in unsorted samples were annotated as CD4+, CD8+ or unknown. Wilcoxon tests were applied to paired samples to test diversity changes from C1D1 to C4D1. Here the immuneACCESS table is served through TCRdb, limited to in-frame sequences with V and J called. Missing clones are a known gap in these copies; in checked studies unresolved V genes cover under half, and the rest lacks a known reason. V and J calls and clone size follow that table, whereas D and trimming were derived from the DNA. The sample table lists roughly 96,000 clones, about 93% of them with a count of one. In total, the top ten clones hold just under 2% of the sample.

Sequences were derived from peripheral blood mononuclear cells (PBMCs), sampled before the fourth cycle of nivolumab. The chain employs TRBV5-5 and TRBJ2-7; 6 matching bases give a weak D call of TRBD1. This receptor was obtained from a human donor with classical Hodgkin lymphoma. The CDR3 has the sequence CASSDSGTWVYEQYF. In nucleotide form, the sequence is TGTGCCAGCAGCGATTCCGGGACATGGGTCTACGAGCAGTACTTC. Beyond the CDR3, the reference TRBV5-5 and TRBJ2-7 genes provide the residues; the full variable domain reads: DAGVTQSPTHLIKTRGQQVTLRCSPISGHKSVSWYQQVLGQGPQFIFQYYEKEERGRGNFPDRFSARQFPNYSSELNVNALLLGDSALYLCASSDSGTWVYEQYFGPGTRLTVT.